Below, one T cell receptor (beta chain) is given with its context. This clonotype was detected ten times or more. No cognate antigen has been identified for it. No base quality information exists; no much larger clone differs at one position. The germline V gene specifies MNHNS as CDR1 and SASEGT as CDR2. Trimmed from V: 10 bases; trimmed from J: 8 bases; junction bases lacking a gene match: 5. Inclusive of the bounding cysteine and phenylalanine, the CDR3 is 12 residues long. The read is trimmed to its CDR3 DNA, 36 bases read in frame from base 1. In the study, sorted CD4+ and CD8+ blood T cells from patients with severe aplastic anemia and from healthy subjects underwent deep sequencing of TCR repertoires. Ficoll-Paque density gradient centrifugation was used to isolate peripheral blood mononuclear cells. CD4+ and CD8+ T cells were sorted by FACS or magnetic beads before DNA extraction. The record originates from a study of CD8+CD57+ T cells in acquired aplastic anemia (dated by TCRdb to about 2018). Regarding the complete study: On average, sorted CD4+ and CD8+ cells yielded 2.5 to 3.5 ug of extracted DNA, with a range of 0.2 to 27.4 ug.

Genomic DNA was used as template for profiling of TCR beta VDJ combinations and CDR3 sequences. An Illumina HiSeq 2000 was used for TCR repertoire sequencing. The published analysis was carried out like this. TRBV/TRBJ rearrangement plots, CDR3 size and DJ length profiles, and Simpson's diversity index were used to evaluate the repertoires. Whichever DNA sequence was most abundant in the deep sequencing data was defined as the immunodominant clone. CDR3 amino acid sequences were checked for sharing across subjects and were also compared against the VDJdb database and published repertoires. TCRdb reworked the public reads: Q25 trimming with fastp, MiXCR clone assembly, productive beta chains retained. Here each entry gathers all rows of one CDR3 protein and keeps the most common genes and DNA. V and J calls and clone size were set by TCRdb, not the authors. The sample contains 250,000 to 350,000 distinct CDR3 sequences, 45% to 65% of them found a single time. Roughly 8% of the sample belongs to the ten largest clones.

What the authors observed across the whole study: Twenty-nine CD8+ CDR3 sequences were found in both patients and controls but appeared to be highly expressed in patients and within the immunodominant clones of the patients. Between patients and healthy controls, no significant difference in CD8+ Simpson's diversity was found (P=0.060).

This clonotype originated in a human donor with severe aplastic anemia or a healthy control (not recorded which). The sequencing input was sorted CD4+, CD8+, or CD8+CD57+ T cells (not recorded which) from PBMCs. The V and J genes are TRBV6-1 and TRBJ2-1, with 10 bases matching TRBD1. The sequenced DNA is TGTGCCACCTCGGGACAGGGGTATGAGCAGTTCTTC. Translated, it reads CATSGQGYEQFF.